This TCR beta chain was identified during a study of Graves' ophthalmopathy and Graves' hyperthyroidism. Study-wide points: Among thyroid clonotypes expanded above 0.001 frequency, most also appeared in blood.

This clonotype was recorded many times. The target antigen is unknown. Donors with ophthalmopathy: moderate-to-severe activity, CAS ≥3, NOSPECS ≥4, duration under 3 months. Fresh peripheral blood, about 9.3 ml, was the PBMC source. TCR beta CDR3 regions were amplified from RNA transcripts. Amplification began with first-round RT-PCR using HTBI primers, then second-round multiplex PCR was performed. TCRdb fed the multiplex PCR reads into MiXCR, producing one record per CDR3 protein. The sample yields 200,000 to 250,000 distinct CDR3 sequences, around a fifth seen once. Germline values: CDR1 MNHNS, CDR2 SASEGT. Trimming stripped 4 bases from V and 3 bases from J, with 15 bases between. This CDR3 is 15 amino acids long.

V is TRBV6-1 and J is TRBJ2-5; the D gene is possibly TRBD1 (7 bases). Sequences were obtained from peripheral blood. The clonotype was recovered from a woman between 45 and 65 years old with Graves' ophthalmopathy. Here the CDR3 DNA reads TGTGCCAGCAGTGGACTAGACAGGGACGAAGAGACCCAGTACTTC. It codes for CASSGLDRDEETQYF.